This T cell receptor beta chain emerged from a study of response to subunit inactivated influenza vaccine. The CDR3 loop spans 15 amino acids. Germline values: CDR1 MNHNS, CDR2 SASEGT. Trimming pared 7 bases from V and 2 bases from J, leaving 17 bases between. Points from the study as a whole: That few new T cells are recruited by each seasonal influenza vaccination was the authors' suggestion.

TCRdb re-called the RT-PCR reads with MiXCR, one entry per CDR3 protein. The data contain 530,000 or so distinct CDR3 sequences, over 25% of them singletons. This clonotype was seen many times. Its matching antigen is unknown. The material was CD4+ T cells sorted from PBMCs, obtained 4 to 6 days after vaccination. The V gene is TRBV6-1, the J gene TRBJ1-2, with D unclear. The sequence was collected from a man in his fifties who received an inactivated influenza vaccine. The DNA of the CDR3 is TGTGCCAGCAATCCCGGGCTGACCGTGAACTATGGCTACACCTTC. It yields the protein CASNPGLTVNYGYTF.